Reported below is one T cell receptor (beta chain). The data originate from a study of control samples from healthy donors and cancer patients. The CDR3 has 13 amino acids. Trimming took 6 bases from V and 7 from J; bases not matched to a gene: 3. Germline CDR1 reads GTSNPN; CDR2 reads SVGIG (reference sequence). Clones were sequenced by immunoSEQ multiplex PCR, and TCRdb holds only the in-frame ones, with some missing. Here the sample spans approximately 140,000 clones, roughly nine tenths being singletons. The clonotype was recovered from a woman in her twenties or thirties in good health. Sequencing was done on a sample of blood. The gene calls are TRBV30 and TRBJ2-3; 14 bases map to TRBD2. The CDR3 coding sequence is TGTGCCTGCGGGACTAGCGGGAGAAATACGCAGTATTTT. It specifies CACGTSGRNTQYF.